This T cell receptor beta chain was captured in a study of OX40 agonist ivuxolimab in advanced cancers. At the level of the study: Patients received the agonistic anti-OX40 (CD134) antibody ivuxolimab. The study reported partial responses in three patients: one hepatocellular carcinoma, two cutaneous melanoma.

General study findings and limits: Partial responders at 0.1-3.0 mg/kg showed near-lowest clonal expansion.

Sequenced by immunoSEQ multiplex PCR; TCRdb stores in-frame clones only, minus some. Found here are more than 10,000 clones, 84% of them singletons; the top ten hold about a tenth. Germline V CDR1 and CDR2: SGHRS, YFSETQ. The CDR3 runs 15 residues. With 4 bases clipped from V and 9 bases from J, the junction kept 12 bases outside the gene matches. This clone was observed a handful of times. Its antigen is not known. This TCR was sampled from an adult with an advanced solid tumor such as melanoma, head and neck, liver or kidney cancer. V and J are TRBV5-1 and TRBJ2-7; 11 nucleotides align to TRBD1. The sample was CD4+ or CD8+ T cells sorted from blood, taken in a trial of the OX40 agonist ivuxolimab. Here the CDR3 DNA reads TGCGCCAGCAGCCAAGGGACAGGGGGGATGAGCGCGCAGTACTTC. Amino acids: CASSQGTGGMSAQYF.